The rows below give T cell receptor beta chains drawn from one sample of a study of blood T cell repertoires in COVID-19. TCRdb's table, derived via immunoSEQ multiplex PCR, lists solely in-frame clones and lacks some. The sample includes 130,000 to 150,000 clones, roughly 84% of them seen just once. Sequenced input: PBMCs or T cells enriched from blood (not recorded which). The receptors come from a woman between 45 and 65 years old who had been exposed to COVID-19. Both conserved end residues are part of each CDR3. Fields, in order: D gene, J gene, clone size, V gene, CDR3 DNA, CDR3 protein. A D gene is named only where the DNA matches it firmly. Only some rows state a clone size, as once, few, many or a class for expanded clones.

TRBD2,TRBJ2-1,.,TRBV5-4,TGTGCCAGCAGCCCGGGACTAGCCGGACCCTACAATGAGCAGTTCTTC,CASSPGLAGPYNEQFF
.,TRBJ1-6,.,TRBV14,TGTGCCAGCAGCCAAGTCCAGGGTCGTTCACCCCTCCACTTT,CASSQVQGRSPLHF
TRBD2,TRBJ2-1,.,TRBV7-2,TGTGCCAGCAGCTTACAAGCGGGAGGGATGAATGAGCAGTTCTTC,CASSLQAGGMNEQFF
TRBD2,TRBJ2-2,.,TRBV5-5,TGTGCCAGCAGCTCGACTAGCGGGAGGAACACCGGGGAGCTGTTTTTT,CASSSTSGRNTGELFF
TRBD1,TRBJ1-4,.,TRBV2,TGTGCCAGCAGGAGGGACAGGGGAAATGAAAAACTGTTTTTT,CASRRDRGNEKLFF
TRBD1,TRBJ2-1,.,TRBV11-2,TGTGCCAGCAGCCCGAGGACAGGGAATTACAATGAGCAGTTCTTC,CASSPRTGNYNEQFF
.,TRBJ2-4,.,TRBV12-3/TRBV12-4,TGTGCCAGTTCGCCGCAGAAAAACATTCAGTACTTC,CASSPQKNIQYF
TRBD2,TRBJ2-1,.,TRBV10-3,TGTGCCATCAGTGAGTCGAAGGCGCGGGAGGGCCCAAATGAGCAGTTCTTC,CAISESKAREGPNEQFF
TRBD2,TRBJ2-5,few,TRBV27,TGTGCCAGCAGTTATCACTCCGGGGTCACTAGCGGGCGTAGGGAGACCCAGTACTTC,CASSYHSGVTSGRRETQYF
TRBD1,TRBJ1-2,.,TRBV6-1,TGTGCCAGCAGTGAAACAGGGGGCTATGGCTACACCTTC,CASSETGGYGYTF
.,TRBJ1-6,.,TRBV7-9,TGTGCCAGCAGCTTAGGACCGGGACAAGTTAAGTCACCCCTCCACTTT,CASSLGPGQVKSPLHF
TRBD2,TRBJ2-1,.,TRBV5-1,TGCGCCAGCAGCTTACTAGCGGGGGCCAACAATGAGCAGTTCTTC,CASSLLAGANNEQFF
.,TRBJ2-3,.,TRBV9,TGTGCCAGCAGCGTAGAGGCTAGCAGGTCAGATACGCAGTATTTT,CASSVEASRSDTQYF
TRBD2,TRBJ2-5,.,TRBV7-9,TGTGCCAGCAGCTTCGGACTAGCGACGGGGACCCAGTACTTC,CASSFGLATGTQYF
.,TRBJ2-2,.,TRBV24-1,TGTGCCACCAGTTCTACTCGGAACACCGGGGAGCTGTTTTTT,CATSSTRNTGELFF
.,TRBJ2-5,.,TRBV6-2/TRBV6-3,TGTGCCAGCAGCCCGCGGTACCAAGAGACCCAGTACTTC,CASSPRYQETQYF
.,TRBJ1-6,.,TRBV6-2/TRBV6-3,TGTGCCAGCAGTCGTTCCTCCTATAATTCACCCCTCCACTTT,CASSRSSYNSPLHF
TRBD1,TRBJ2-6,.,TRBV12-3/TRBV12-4,TGTGCCAGCAGTTACAGGGGTTTCAACGTCCTGACTTTC,CASSYRGFNVLTF
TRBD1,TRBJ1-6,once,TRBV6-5,TGTGCCAGCAGTTACACGGGACAGGGGAATTCACCCCTCCACTTT,CASSYTGQGNSPLHF
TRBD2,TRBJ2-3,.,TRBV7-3,TGTGCCAGCAGCTTAAACCCGGGACTAGGCACAGATACGCAGTATTTT,CASSLNPGLGTDTQYF
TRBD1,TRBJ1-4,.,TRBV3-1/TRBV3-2,TGTGCCAGTAATAACAGGGGGGATGAAAAACTGTTTTTT,CASNNRGDEKLFF
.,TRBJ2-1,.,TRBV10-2,TGCGCCAGCAGTACGGACACCCTAAGTCACAATGAGCAGTTCTTC,CASSTDTLSHNEQFF
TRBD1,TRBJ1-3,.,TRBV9,TGTGCCAGCAGCACCCAGGGGGCCCCGTGGGTTGGAAACACCATATATTTT,CASSTQGAPWVGNTIYF
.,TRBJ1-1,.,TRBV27,TGTGCCAGCAGTTTACTTGGGCAGCCGGCAGCTTTCTTT,CASSLLGQPAAFF
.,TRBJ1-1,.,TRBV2,TGTGCCAGCACGGCGGTTGAAGCTTTCTTT,CASTAVEAFF
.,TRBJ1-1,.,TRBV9,TGTGCCAGCAGCGTAGTCTCGGGGTCTATCACTGAAGCTTTCTTT,CASSVVSGSITEAFF
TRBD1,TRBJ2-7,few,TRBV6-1,TGTGCCAGCAGTGAAGATAATGGGAACAGGGGACGGATAGGGATCTACGAGCAGTACTTC,CASSEDNGNRGRIGIYEQYF
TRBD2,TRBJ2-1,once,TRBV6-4,TGTGCCAGCAGCATGAGACTAGCGGGACCCCGGGGGTTCTTC,CASSMRLAGPRGFF